This TCR beta chain came from a study of Graves' ophthalmopathy and Graves' hyperthyroidism (dated by TCRdb to between 2017 and 2018). Regarding the complete study: Peripheral blood was collected before any treatment was given, at the time of initial diagnosis. The study used signatures of the TCR beta repertoire to tell Graves' ophthalmopathy apart from Graves' hyperthyroidism and to predict which patients would progress to ophthalmopathy. In total, some 140 blood samples were TCR-sequenced: 40 to 45 ophthalmopathy, approximately 75 hyperthyroidism and roughly 17 hyperthyroidism-to-ophthalmopathy patients. To explore V-J signatures distinguishing ophthalmopathy from hyperthyroidism, a discovery set of under 110 patients (more than 40 ophthalmopathy, about 57 stable hyperthyroidism) was enrolled. The independent validation cohort included around 19 hyperthyroidism patients plus 17 patients who later progressed from hyperthyroidism to ophthalmopathy. In five or six hyperthyroidism patients, the T-cell repertoire of thyroid tissue was compared with the T-cell repertoire of blood. Once sampling was done, hyperthyroidism patients were given methimazole at a starting dose of 30 mg daily, while ophthalmopathy patients were given high-dose intravenous methylprednisolone. The roughly 90 discovery patients were divided at random into training and test sets in a 7:3 ratio.

TCR beta CDR3 regions were amplified from RNA transcripts for repertoire sequencing. The first round was an RT-PCR using HTBI primers with the Qiagen OneStep RT-PCR kit, and this first round was followed by a second-round multiplex PCR, then size selection and purification. Libraries were sequenced on an Illumina HiSeq2000 using paired-end 100 bp reads. In the original analysis: Reads were processed with SOAPnuke, discarding reads with adapters, uncalled bases, mean Phred below 15, or no exact constant-primer or identifier match. High-quality paired reads were merged with COPE v1.2.5. Each unique nucleotide sequence was defined as a clonotype, and clonotypes were aligned to IMGT TRB V, D and J references with MiTCR v1.1. The analysis was limited to V-J combinations with a frequency above 0.0001, which together covered just over 98% of the repertoires. For each V-J combination, a TCR clonal expansion and chaos score was defined as F50 clonal expansion divided by the chaos observed in the TCRdist matrix. Features were reduced by Welch's t-statistics and random forest to over 10 V-J combinations, which fed a naive Bayes classifier. Thyroid-blood repertoire similarity was quantified with the Morisita-Horn index. In-frame beta chains were kept once TCRdb had trimmed the public reads at Q25 with fastp and called clones with MiXCR. One record per CDR3 amino acid sequence lists the most common genes and DNA. TCRdb, rather than the study authors, made the V and J calls. The sample contains about 400,000 distinct CDR3 sequences, 21% of them found a single time. Under 3% of the sample comes from the top ten.

CDR1 MNHEY and CDR2 SMNVEV are derived from the germline V gene (reference sequence). Counted from cysteine to phenylalanine, this CDR3 has 15 amino acids. The kept DNA is CDR3 alone, 45 bases in frame from the first base. A distance of 17 bases separates the germline ends of V and J, which lose 4 bases and 5 bases respectively. Ten or more counts support this clonotype. Its recognized antigen is unknown. Base-call qualities are not available, and no considerably larger clone is one nucleotide away. The full study reports these points: Ophthalmopathy was separated from stable hyperthyroidism by the 13-signature model with around 89% sensitivity and 81% to 83% specificity in cross-validation and with 80%/75% in the test set. No statistical method was used to set the sample size in advance, and the investigators knew which group each participant was assigned to. In validation, the model predicted ophthalmopathy progression with more than 55% sensitivity and 72.22% specificity; 12 predicted patients were CT-confirmed with GO in a median of approximately six months. Most expanded thyroid clonotypes with frequency above 0.001 were also detected in blood, suggesting blood repertoires may reflect the thyroid immune response.

Stable hyperthyroidism was defined as no progression to ophthalmopathy within 18 months of follow-up. Hyperthyroidism patients were newly diagnosed, were aged 18 to 65 years, and had a disease duration under 2 months. Patients were excluded if they had other autoimmune diseases, uncontrolled infections, pregnancy or lactation. Clinical symptoms, serum thyroxine, TRAb, thyroid ultrasound and orbital computed tomography formed the basis of the diagnosis. PBMCs were isolated from about 10 ml of fresh peripheral blood by Ficoll-Paque density gradient centrifugation. Trizol reagent was used to extract the total RNA, and its quality was then checked on an Agilent 2100 Bioanalyzer.

The source of this sequence is a young woman with stable Graves' hyperthyroidism. Donor details come from another sample of the same person, matched by shared clones. The source material was peripheral blood. The sequence is built from TRBV27 and TRBJ2-5; no D gene call is confident. In nucleotide form, the sequence is TGTGCCAGCAGTTCCCTGGGTCCTCAGTGGGAGACCCAGTACTTC. It codes for CASSSLGPQWETQYF.